This T cell receptor beta chain originates from a study of blood T cells in healthy people across ages. Findings of the study overall: Nothing was known about donor CMV status, and this possibly confounded expanded clonotype changes. Donors of long life had a larger count of naive CD4+ cells and greater diversity than aged donors.

Using a J-beta primer mix together with a sample-barcoded 5' primer, a second PCR was run for roughly 6 to 11 cycles. TCRdb ran MiXCR on the 5' RACE reads and lists one entry per CDR3 protein. This repertoire shows under 750,000 distinct CDR3 sequences, around 48% found once; its top ten account for roughly 24%. The CDR3 is made up of 15 amino acids. Germline lookup yields CDR1 SQVTM and CDR2 ANQGSEA. J gave up 5 bases and V 7 bases, and 13 bases lay outside the gene matches. Concerning this clonotype itself: Its antigen remains unknown.

Per-sample yields of isolated PBMCs were at least 6 million. This clonotype was sampled from a man older than 75 in good health. Sequenced material: blood. The J gene is TRBJ2-7, the V gene TRBV29-1; 11 bases map to TRBD2. The CDR3 loop reads CSGQTSGNSRDEQYF. The CDR3, as DNA: TGCAGCGGCCAGACTAGCGGGAATTCGAGGGACGAGCAGTACTTC.